One sample yielded the 23 T cell receptor beta chains listed below, sequenced in a study of cytomegalovirus exposure and HLA in healthy donors. Primers for the PCR totalled 60 Vbeta and 13 Jbeta. Method: immunoSEQ multiplex PCR; TCRdb's copy keeps in-frame clones and lacks some. The table includes about 250,000 clones, roughly 78% detected once. The source material was PBMCs. Receptor source: a boy aged 10-17 years in good health and CMV-seronegative.

The V call is TRBV5-1, the J call TRBJ1-2; D perhaps matches TRBD1 (5 bases). This CDR3 region has 15 residues. Germline V lookup: CDR1 SGHRS, CDR2 YFSETQ. V lost 0 bases to trimming and J lost 7 bases, with 16 bases between them. The CDR3: CASSLGQTHESGYTF. The CDR3 DNA follows: TGCGCCAGCAGCTTGGGACAGACACATGAATCTGGCTACACCTTC.

The V and J genes are TRBV5-1 and TRBJ1-1, with D possibly being TRBD1 (6 bases). Trimming left V 2 bases short and J 5 bases short, with 13 bases between. CDR1 is SGHRS, CDR2 YFSETQ, per germline. The CDR3 is 14 residues long. The CDR3 nucleotides read TGCGCCAGCAGCTTTCAGGGGACAAGGACTGAAGCTTTCTTT. Translation: CASSFQGTRTEAFF.

This chain uses TRBV19 with TRBJ1-5; weak D call: TRBD1 (6 bases). Trimming pared 3 bases from V and 3 bases from J, leaving 15 bases between. The CDR3 is made up of 16 amino acids. CDR1 is LNHDA and CDR2 is SQIVND in the germline V gene (reference sequence). CDR3 sequence (DNA): TGTGCCAGTAGTATCGGGACACTCTACTACAATCAGCCCCAGCATTTT. The encoded protein is CASSIGTLYYNQPQHF.

V gene TRBV30 combines with J gene TRBJ2-7; 13 nucleotides align to TRBD2. The CDR3 spans 12 residues. The V and J ends lost 8 bases and 2 bases, in that order; junction bases with no gene match: 0. Germline V CDR1 and CDR2: GTSNPN, SVGIG (reference sequence). CDR3 in amino acids: CAGTSGAYEQYF. Here the CDR3 DNA reads TGTGCCGGGACTAGCGGGGCCTACGAGCAGTACTTC.

The chain couples TRBV19 to TRBJ1-6, with 8 bases fitting TRBD1. The germline V gene encodes CDR1 LNHDA and CDR2 SQIVND (reference sequence). This CDR3 is 17 amino acids long. J was trimmed by 7 bases and V by 2 bases; bases with no gene match: 10. The CDR3 DNA follows: TGTGCCAGTAGTATACCCCGGGACAGGCGCCTAAATTCACCCCTCCACTTT. It yields the protein CASSIPRDRRLNSPLHF.

Comment on this clone: Germline and junction disagree at one end, which may indicate a read error. The chain joins TRBV29-1 to TRBJ1-2; D is ambiguous. This CDR3 comprises 11 residues. Germline lookup yields CDR1 SQVTM and CDR2 ANQGSEA. The DNA for the CDR3 is TGCAGCGTTGACCTTAACTATGGCTACCCCTTC. Protein: CSVDLNYGYPF.

The V gene is TRBV6-4, the J gene TRBJ2-7; tentatively, D is TRBD2 (6 bases). The CDR3 is 14 amino acids. V was shortened by 5 bases and J by 4 bases, with 15 bases between the two germline ends. The germline CDR1 and CDR2 sequences are MRHNA and SNTAGT. The CDR3 nucleotides read TGTGCCAGCAGTACCGGGACCGGGGGATACGAGCAGTACTTC. It specifies CASSTGTGGYEQYF.

This clone was recorded once. This sequence joins TRBV9 and TRBJ2-1; D is ambiguous. Germline CDR1 reads SGDLS; CDR2 reads YYNGEE. CDR3 length equals 14 residues. The V gene lost 0 bases and the J gene lost 8 bases, with 12 bases spanning the gap. For the CDR3, the DNA is TGTGCCAGCAGCGTAGGAGGAGCGCGGCATGAGCAGTTCTTC. As protein: CASSVGGARHEQFF.

V gene TRBV2 combines with J gene TRBJ2-1; TRBD1 matches at 7 bases. Germline trimming cut 7 bases from V and 3 bases from J; bases unmatched to any gene: 3. CDR3 length: 13 residues. Germline CDR1 reads SNHLY; CDR2 reads FYNNEI. CDR3 in amino acids: CASNPGGYNEQFF. The CDR3 DNA follows: TGTGCCAGCAACCCAGGGGGCTACAATGAGCAGTTCTTC.

The chain carries TRBV29-1 and TRBJ2-1; 9 nucleotides line up with TRBD2. Trimming at V came to 4 bases and at J to 9 bases, leaving 7 bases not matched to a gene. This CDR3 is built from 13 residues. Germline assignment: CDR1 SQVTM and CDR2 ANQGSEA. The CDR3 here is CSVGASGEGEQFF. The CDR3 coding sequence is TGCAGCGTTGGCGCTAGCGGGGAAGGTGAGCAGTTCTTC.

This chain uses TRBV6-1 with TRBJ2-7, with D hard to call. There are 12 residues in the CDR3. Germline V lookup: CDR1 MNHNS, CDR2 SASEGT. V was shortened by 4 bases and J by 4 bases, with 8 bases between the two germline ends. The CDR3 spells CASSATLYEQYF. Here the CDR3 DNA reads TGTGCCAGCAGTGCGACTCTGTACGAGCAGTACTTC.

The chain couples TRBV7-9 to TRBJ2-7; no firm D call. The germline gives CDR1 SEHNR, CDR2 FQNEAQ (reference sequence). CDR3 length: 13 amino acids. V was cut by 3 bases and J by 2 bases, with 8 bases left in between. As DNA, the CDR3 is TGTGCCAGCAGCTTGCCAGGTCCCTACGAGCAGTACTTC. As protein: CASSLPGPYEQYF.

The V and J genes are TRBV5-1 and TRBJ2-3; 11 bases match TRBD2. The CDR3 covers 16 residues. The V segment lost 7 bases and the J segment 4 bases; nucleotides outside the gene matches: 11. Germline V gene lookup returns CDR1 SGHRS and CDR2 YFSETQ. The CDR3 region has the DNA TGCGCCAGCTACTTAACTAGCGGGAGCAGGCCAGATACGCAGTATTTT. Protein sequence: CASYLTSGSRPDTQYF.

The gene calls are TRBV19 and TRBJ1-1; D not resolved. Trimming removed 7 bases at V and 4 bases at J, with 10 bases between. The CDR3 is made up of 12 amino acids. CDR1 is LNHDA and CDR2 is SQIVND in the germline V gene (reference sequence). The CDR3 DNA is TGTGCCAGTAATAGGAGAAGCACTGAAGCTTTCTTT. Translating it yields CASNRRSTEAFF.

CDR3 sequence (DNA): TGTGCCAGCAGCGGTCGGGGGGCGACGATCGGGGAGCTGTTTTTT. Its protein product is CASSGRGATIGELFF. V and J are TRBV5-6 and TRBJ2-2; D perhaps matches TRBD2 (7 bases). Trimming pared 4 bases from V and 7 bases from J, leaving 17 bases between. This CDR3 has 15 amino acids. The germline V gene has CDR1 SGHDT and CDR2 YYEEEE.

This clone turned up a few times. The chain recombines TRBV13 with TRBJ2-3; D is ambiguous. CDR3 length: 13 residues. Trimming took off 5 bases at V and 1 base at J, with 7 bases between the two ends. Per germline, CDR1 PRHDT and CDR2 FYEKMQ (reference sequence). The CDR3 spells CASSPRGTDTQYF. In DNA form, the CDR3 reads TGTGCCAGCAGCCCCCGGGGCACAGATACGCAGTATTTT.

The chain is built from TRBV23-1 and TRBJ2-1, with 16 bases aligning to TRBD2. TRBV23-1 is designated an ORF whose function remains uncertain. This CDR3 spans 17 amino acids. J gave up 6 bases and V 0 bases, and 2 bases lay outside the gene matches. In DNA, the CDR3 is TGCGCCAGCAGTCAATCGGGACTAGCGGGAGGGTCCAATGAGCAGTTCTTC. Amino acid sequence: CASSQSGLAGGSNEQFF.

This chain uses TRBV6-5 with TRBJ2-5, with D possibly matching TRBD2 (6 bases). The CDR3 length is 13 residues. V lost 6 bases to trimming and J lost 5 bases, with 13 bases between them. CDR1 and CDR2 (germline): MNHEY, SVGAGI. This CDR3 is CASRTPGRETQYF. CDR3 DNA sequence: TGTGCCAGCAGAACGCCGGGGAGGGAGACCCAGTACTTC.

This chain joins TRBV6-6 and TRBJ1-6; D uncertain. Germline V gene sequence: CDR1 MNHNY, CDR2 SVGAGI (reference sequence). V lost 7 bases to trimming and J lost 5 bases, with 9 bases between them. The CDR3 has 13 residues. CDR3 sequence (DNA): TGTGCCAGCAAGTATGCGGATAATTCACCCCTCCACTTT. Protein sequence: CASKYADNSPLHF.

This chain joins TRBV5-1 and TRBJ1-2; D is perhaps TRBD1 (5 bases). V gave up 0 bases and J gave up 6 bases, with 36 bases separating them. Germline V gives CDR1 SGHRS, CDR2 YFSETQ. The CDR3 has 22 amino acids. The CDR3 nucleotides read TGCGCCAGCAGCTTGGGTGGGCAGGGTGGCCGCCCCTACCTATTGAAGAGGAATGGCTACACCTTC. Residues: CASSLGGQGGRPYLLKRNGYTF.

The rearrangement links TRBV2 to TRBJ2-5; the D gene is possibly TRBD1 (6 bases). Germline lookup yields CDR1 SNHLY and CDR2 FYNNEI. This CDR3 has 17 amino acids. V gave up 8 bases and J gave up 3 bases, with 25 bases separating them. The CDR3 sequence is CASSLTGRAGEKETQYF. CDR3 DNA: TGTGCCAGCTCTCTGACTGGTCGGGCAGGGGAAAAAGAGACCCAGTACTTC.

The V and J genes are TRBV7-6 and TRBJ2-3, with 9 nucleotides matching TRBD1. The V gene's germline CDR1 is SGHVS and CDR2 FNYEAQ. The length of the CDR3 is 15 residues. Losses at the gene ends were 5 bases for V and 2 bases for J; bases not matched to a gene: 5. The CDR3 spells CASSRTGATTDTQYF. The CDR3 nucleotides read TGTGCCAGCAGCCGGACAGGGGCTACCACAGATACGCAGTATTTT.

V and J are TRBV7-9 and TRBJ2-7; the D gene is possibly TRBD2 (5 bases). V gave up 0 bases and J gave up 0 bases, with 12 bases separating them. Germline assignment: CDR1 SEHNR and CDR2 FQNEAQ (reference sequence). The CDR3 runs 16 residues. CDR3: CASSLAGRGTSYEQYF. The CDR3 DNA reads TGTGCCAGCAGCTTAGCCGGTCGGGGTACCTCCTACGAGCAGTACTTC. The complete variable domain, with remaining parts taken from reference TRBV7-9 and TRBJ2-7, reads DTGVSQNPRHKITKRGQNVTFRCDPISEHNRLYWYRQTLGQGPEFLTYFQNEAQLEKSRLLSDRFSAERPKGSFSTLEIQRTEQGDSAMYLCASSLAGRGTSYEQYFGPGTRLTVT.